This T cell receptor beta chain was recorded in a study of blood T cell repertoires in COVID-19. Study information: Samples taken during acute and convalescent COVID-19 were collected in the United States, Italy and Spain.

The authors' processing: The assay estimated nucleated cells by amplifying reference gene primers. Here immunoSEQ multiplex PCR was the method, and the copy in TCRdb shows in-frame clones only, minus some. The V and J calls and the clone size are those of that table, but D and trimming were determined from the DNA. The profile covers about 200,000 clones, with 70% to 90% appearing a single time and about 22% taken by the ten largest. Germline V lookup: CDR1 SGHTA, CDR2 FQGTGA. V shed 5 bases and J 6 bases; nucleotides not matched to a gene: 9. The CDR3 is 15 amino acids. The J gene is TRBJ2-1, the V gene TRBV7-3; 8 nucleotides agree with TRBD1. The sequenced material came from peripheral blood. This TCR derives from a man between 60 and 70 years old with active or convalescent COVID-19. CDR3 in DNA: TGTGCCAGCAGCCGTCAGGGGGCTCTAATCAATGAGCAGTTCTTC. It is translated as CASSRQGALINEQFF.